The 18 T cell receptor beta chains presented below share a single source sample, sequenced in a study of cytomegalovirus exposure and HLA in healthy donors. PCR involved 60 Vbeta and 13 Jbeta primers. Clones were sequenced by immunoSEQ multiplex PCR, and TCRdb holds only the in-frame ones, with some missing. The sample has approximately 170,000 clones, around 83% seen once. The specimen sequenced was PBMCs. These receptors came from a man aged 45-65 years in good health and CMV-seropositive.

The chain joins TRBV7-8 to TRBJ2-5; perhaps TRBD2 as D (6 bases). The CDR3 totals 18 residues. Germline CDR1 SGHVS, CDR2 FQNEAQ. Deletions cut 5 bases from V and 4 bases from J, with 26 bases between. The CDR3 here is CASSRGRVAAAGGETQYF. CDR3 coding DNA: TGTGCCAGCAGCCGAGGTCGGGTGGCCGCGGCCGGGGGAGAGACCCAGTACTTC.

A few counts support this clone. The V gene is TRBV10-2, the J gene TRBJ1-6; possibly TRBD1 for D (6 bases). V lost 5 bases, J lost 8 bases, and 13 bases lay in between. Per the germline V gene, CDR1 is WSHSY and CDR2 is SAAADI. The CDR3 sequence is 14 residues long. The CDR3: CASSYQGPYSPLHF. CDR3 DNA: TGCGCCAGCAGTTATCAGGGGCCCTATTCACCCCTCCACTTT.

The chain joins TRBV11-2 to TRBJ2-7; TRBD2 agrees at 8 bases. The CDR3 covers 17 residues. The V gene's germline CDR1 is SGHAT and CDR2 FQNNGV. J lost 2 bases, V lost 5 bases, and 14 bases had no gene match. The CDR3 coding sequence is TGTGCCAGCAGCCCGCTTGCCACTAGCGGTATCCCCTACGAGCAGTACTTC. This codes for CASSPLATSGIPYEQYF.

V gene TRBV5-1 combines with J gene TRBJ2-3; D remains ambiguous. Germline assignment: CDR1 SGHRS and CDR2 YFSETQ. Trimming shortened V by 0 bases and J by 1 base, and 18 bases separated the two germline ends. This CDR3 has 18 residues. CDR3 nucleotide sequence: TGCGCCAGCAGCTTGGCCACCATGTACAGCCCCGGCACAGATACGCAGTATTTT. Amino acid sequence: CASSLATMYSPGTDTQYF.

The gene calls are TRBV6-4 and TRBJ2-2; 7 positions match TRBD1. The CDR3 is 13 residues long. V lost 5 bases and J lost 6; bases outside the gene matches: 3. Germline V CDR1 and CDR2: MRHNA, SNTAGT. The CDR3 region has the DNA TGTGCCAGCAGTCCACAGGGGTCCGGGGAGCTGTTTTTT. This codes for CASSPQGSGELFF.

The rearrangement links TRBV4-2 to TRBJ1-3; the D gene is possibly TRBD1 (5 bases). Trimming stripped 4 bases from V and 0 bases from J, with 7 bases between. CDR1 is LGHNA and CDR2 is YNFKEQ in the germline V gene. The CDR3 runs 14 residues. The CDR3 protein is CASSRQSSGNTIYF. The CDR3 DNA reads as TGTGCCAGCAGCCGACAGAGCTCTGGAAACACCATATATTTT.

V gene TRBV6-5 combines with J gene TRBJ2-7, with 7 bases that match TRBD1. Germline CDR1 is MNHEY and CDR2 is SVGAGI. The CDR3 spans 15 residues. Trimming took 6 bases from V and 6 from J; bases not matched to a gene: 14. The CDR3 loop is CASSHTPDRAGEQYF. CDR3 in DNA: TGTGCCAGCAGCCATACCCCCGACAGGGCGGGCGAGCAGTACTTC.

This sequence joins TRBV27 and TRBJ1-1; D not resolved. V dropped 5 bases and J dropped 4 bases, with 14 bases sitting between them. This CDR3 contains 14 residues. Per the germline V gene, CDR1 is MNHEY and CDR2 is SMNVEV (reference sequence). The CDR3 DNA reads as TGTGCCAGCAGTCCCGGTGCGGGGTTCACTGAAGCTTTCTTT. Translated, it gives CASSPGAGFTEAFF.

CDR3 sequence: CAWSVPGGTNYGYTF. The CDR3 DNA follows: TGTGCCTGGAGTGTACCGGGGGGAACCAACTATGGCTACACCTTC. This rearrangement joins TRBV30 to TRBJ1-2, with a tentative D call TRBD1 (5 bases). V lost 0 bases and J lost 2, with 13 bases in between. There are 15 residues in the CDR3. Germline V gives CDR1 GTSNPN, CDR2 SVGIG (reference sequence).

The CDR3 loop is CASSPRQGLLYNQETQYF. In DNA form, the CDR3 reads TGTGCCAGCAGTCCCAGACAGGGGCTTCTCTATAATCAAGAGACCCAGTACTTC. The rearrangement joins TRBV28 to TRBJ2-5; 8 bases agree with TRBD1. The V segment lost 5 bases and the J segment 2 bases; nucleotides outside the gene matches: 16. The germline V gene has CDR1 MDHEN and CDR2 SYDVKM. CDR3 length: 18 amino acids.

The table lists this clone with a few counts. This sequence joins TRBV10-3 and TRBJ2-5; D perhaps matches TRBD2 (6 bases). CDR1 ENHRY and CDR2 SYGVKD come from the germline V gene. V was trimmed by 5 bases and J by 2 bases, leaving 15 bases between them. This CDR3 region has 15 residues. The CDR3 region is CAISTGLKIQETQYF. As DNA, the CDR3 is TGTGCCATCAGTACGGGACTGAAGATACAAGAGACCCAGTACTTC.

CDR3 residues: CAWSVQGPRNYGYTF. The DNA for the CDR3 is TGTGCCTGGAGTGTACAGGGCCCGCGGAACTATGGCTACACCTTC. This chain uses TRBV30 with TRBJ1-2, with a tentative D call TRBD1 (6 bases). Germline V CDR1 and CDR2: GTSNPN, SVGIG (reference sequence). This CDR3 region has 15 residues. Deletions cut 0 bases from V and 2 bases from J, with 13 bases between.

This clone has only one observation. The V and J genes are TRBV7-2 and TRBJ1-1; D perhaps matches TRBD1 (6 bases). Looked up from germline, CDR1 is SGHTA and CDR2 is FQGNSA. The CDR3 contains 15 residues. Trimming removed 1 base from V and 1 base from J, with 10 bases in between. The chain's CDR3 is CASSLGQVANTEAFF. The CDR3 DNA is TGTGCCAGCAGCTTAGGACAGGTGGCGAACACTGAAGCTTTCTTT.

This rearrangement joins TRBV19 to TRBJ2-3, with a possible D match to TRBD1 (5 bases). CDR3 length equals 14 residues. CDR1 and CDR2 from the germline V gene are LNHDA and SQIVND (reference sequence). V was cut by 9 bases and J by 5 bases, with 18 bases left in between. As DNA, the CDR3 is TGTGCCAGCAAGGACGACAGAAAAGGAGATACGCAGTATTTT. Its protein product is CASKDDRKGDTQYF.

The chain links TRBV2 to TRBJ2-4; TRBD1 aligns across 7 bases. This CDR3 spans 17 amino acids. V dropped 5 bases and J dropped 2; count of bases not matched to a gene: 12. Per germline, CDR1 SNHLY and CDR2 FYNNEI. The CDR3 protein is CASSPRTGVLTKNIQYF. The CDR3, as DNA: TGTGCCAGCAGTCCACGTACAGGGGTACTAACCAAAAACATTCAGTACTTC.

This clone has more than one count but fewer than ten. The chain couples TRBV18 to TRBJ1-5; D is unclear. Deletions cut 3 bases from V and 1 base from J, with 10 bases between. CDR1 KGHSH and CDR2 LQKENI come from the germline V gene. There are 15 residues in the CDR3. The CDR3 loop is CASSPVGGSNQPQHF. Here the CDR3 DNA reads TGTGCCAGCTCACCGGTTGGCGGGAGCAATCAGCCCCAGCATTTT.

This chain uses TRBV10-3 with TRBJ1-5; maybe TRBD1 (6 bases). With 2 bases removed from V and 4 bases from J, the gap between germline ends came to 9 bases. This CDR3 is 14 amino acids long. Germline CDR1 ENHRY, CDR2 SYGVKD. The CDR3 here is CAISETGLNQPQHF. Written as DNA, the CDR3 is TGTGCCATCAGTGAGACAGGGCTGAATCAGCCCCAGCATTTT.

The V call is TRBV4-1, the J call TRBJ1-5; no reliable D call. In germline, CDR1 is MGHRA, CDR2 YSYEKL. The CDR3 covers 14 residues. V was pared by 1 base and J by 7 bases, with 11 bases between. CDR3 residues: CASSQAWAIQPQHF. The CDR3 DNA is TGCGCCAGCAGCCAAGCGTGGGCAATACAGCCCCAGCATTTT.